The sequence of this TCR beta chain was determined in a study of shared clonotypes between healthy human individuals. The repertoire was sequenced with immunoSEQ multiplex PCR; TCRdb's copy has only in-frame clones and lacks some. The table lists about 1.1 million clones, around 78% of them singletons. The V end was cut by 0 bases, the J end by 6 bases, with 15 bases between. Per the germline V gene, CDR1 is SGHNT and CDR2 is YYREEE (reference sequence). The CDR3 extends over 16 amino acids. The genes are TRBV5-4 and TRBJ2-2, with D uncertain. The sample taken for sequencing was memory CD4+ T cells from PBMCs. This sample's subset: CD45RA-negative fraction. This TCR was recovered from a man between 18 and 35 years old in good health. Some clones in this sample may be carry-over from other donors' samples. Here the CDR3 reads CASSLVSAPKAGELFF. CDR3 coding DNA: TGTGCCAGCAGCTTGGTATCGGCTCCAAAGGCCGGGGAGCTGTTTTTT.